This is a list of T cell receptor beta chains from one sample in a study of blood T cell repertoires in COVID-19. Clones were read by immunoSEQ multiplex PCR, and TCRdb kept only the in-frame ones, dropping some. This sample yields some 190,000 clones, of which 80% to 90% are seen a single time; around 1.2% belongs to the top ten. The sequencing sample was made of peripheral blood. Receptors were obtained from a man under 40 with acute or convalescent COVID-19. Both conserved end residues are part of each CDR3. A D gene is named only where the DNA matches it firmly. Size is stated for part of the rows, as once, few or many counts, or as a class when the clone is expanded.

D	size	V	J	CDR3	DNA
TRBD1	few	TRBV19	TRBJ1-5	CASSISRDRGNQPQHF	TGTGCCAGTAGTATAAGTAGGGACAGAGGCAATCAGCCCCAGCATTTT
-	-	TRBV5-1	TRBJ2-5	CASSVSGSSRGETQYF	TGCGCCAGCAGCGTTTCCGGGTCGAGTCGTGGAGAGACCCAGTACTTC
TRBD1	-	TRBV5-1	TRBJ2-2	CASGTGNTGELFF	TGCGCCAGTGGGACAGGGAACACCGGGGAGCTGTTTTTT
-	-	TRBV20-1	TRBJ2-1	CSASSASRHNEQFF	TGCAGTGCTAGTTCGGCTAGTCGGCACAATGAGCAGTTCTTC
TRBD1	-	TRBV5-1	TRBJ1-6	CASSPGQGAYSPLHF	TGCGCCAGCAGCCCCGGACAGGGGGCGTATTCACCCCTCCACTTT
TRBD1	-	TRBV5-1	TRBJ1-3	CASSLVWDSSSGNTIYF	TGCGCCAGCAGCTTGGTTTGGGACAGCAGCTCTGGAAACACCATATATTTT
TRBD1	-	TRBV19	TRBJ1-5	CASSIGQGRSNQPQHF	TGTGCCAGTAGTATAGGACAGGGGAGAAGCAATCAGCCCCAGCATTTT
TRBD2	-	TRBV28	TRBJ2-7	CASSLTVGGSQTYEQYF	TGTGCCAGCAGTTTAACGGTGGGCGGGAGTCAAACCTACGAGCAGTACTTC
TRBD1	-	TRBV6-6	TRBJ2-7	CASTERQGNEQYF	TGTGCCAGCACCGAGAGACAGGGGAACGAGCAGTACTTC
-	-	TRBV15	TRBJ1-2	CATSRVGGNYGYTF	TGTGCCACCAGCAGGGTGGGAGGAAACTATGGCTACACCTTC
TRBD2	once	TRBV5-8	TRBJ2-7	CASSDRKRGVTYEQYF	TGTGCCAGCAGCGATCGAAAGCGGGGAGTTACCTACGAGCAGTACTTC
-	-	TRBV5-1	TRBJ2-7	CASSLRQGHEQYF	TGCGCCAGCAGCTTGCGTCAGGGCCACGAGCAGTACTTC
-	-	TRBV28	TRBJ1-5	CASSFKGNNQPQHF	TGTGCCAGCAGTTTTAAGGGGAATAATCAGCCCCAGCATTTT
-	-	TRBV5-8	TRBJ1-1	CASSLTGGRIGMSFF	TGTGCCAGCAGCTTGACCGGGGGAAGAATCGGAATGTCTTTCTTT
TRBD2	-	TRBV28	TRBJ2-3	CASSLGLAGGRDTQYF	TGTGCCAGCAGTTTGGGGCTAGCGGGAGGTCGAGATACGCAGTATTTT
TRBD1	-	TRBV7-8	TRBJ1-4	CASSLVSPGQGSGKLFF	TGTGCCAGCAGCTTAGTTTCCCCGGGACAGGGCAGTGGTAAACTGTTTTTT
-	-	TRBV20-1	TRBJ2-7	CSASYGTSSYEQYF	TGCAGTGCTAGTTACGGGACAAGTTCCTACGAGCAGTACTTC
-	-	TRBV18	TRBJ1-3	CASSSQTRADIYF	TGTGCCAGCTCATCACAAACCAGGGCCGACATATATTTT
TRBD2	-	TRBV5-1	TRBJ2-5	CASSLGPGGGQETQYF	TGCGCCAGCAGCTTGGGGCCGGGGGGAGGGCAAGAGACCCAGTACTTC
-	-	TRBV18	TRBJ2-1	CASSGTGTNEQFF	TGTGCCAGCTCGGGTACAGGGACCAATGAGCAGTTCTTC
-	-	TRBV5-4	TRBJ1-2	CASSPSTSNYGYTF	TGTGCCAGCAGCCCCTCGACTTCTAACTATGGCTACACCTTC
TRBD1	-	TRBV9	TRBJ1-4	CASSVGQGREKLFF	TGTGCCAGCAGCGTTGGACAGGGGAGAGAAAAACTGTTTTTT
TRBD2	-	TRBV27	TRBJ2-1	CASSSEVAGGREQFF	TGTGCCAGCAGTTCTGAAGTAGCGGGGGGTCGAGAGCAGTTCTTC
-	-	TRBV27	TRBJ1-6	CASQTVFDNSPLHF	TGTGCCAGCCAAACGGTTTTCGATAATTCACCCCTCCACTTT
-	-	TRBV15	TRBJ2-2	CATSRDSANTGELFF	TGTGCCACCAGCAGAGATTCTGCGAACACCGGGGAGCTGTTTTTT
-	-	TRBV6-4	TRBJ1-6	CASSAKLDSPLHF	TGTGCCAGCAGTGCCAAACTCGATTCACCCCTCCACTTT
TRBD1	-	TRBV27	TRBJ2-1	CASRESGQGNNEQFF	TGTGCCAGCAGAGAATCGGGACAGGGAAACAATGAGCAGTTCTTC
TRBD2	-	TRBV4-2	TRBJ2-3	CASSQEAQAGGPQDTQYF	TGTGCCAGCAGCCAAGAGGCCCAGGCGGGGGGGCCCCAAGATACGCAGTATTTT
TRBD1	-	TRBV5-1	TRBJ2-7	CASSLGPGGKISSYEQYF	TGCGCCAGCAGCTTGGGGCCAGGGGGCAAGATAAGCTCCTACGAGCAGTACTTC
-	-	TRBV3-1/TRBV3-2	TRBJ1-3	CASSQSGENTIYF	TGTGCCAGCAGCCAGTCCGGGGAAAACACCATATATTTT
-	-	TRBV19	TRBJ1-6	CASSIAQGNSPLHF	TGTGCCAGTAGTATCGCACAGGGTAATTCACCCCTCCACTTT